A single sample is the source of the 22 T cell receptor beta chains below, sequenced in a study of control samples from healthy donors and cancer patients. Libraries were prepared by immunoSEQ multiplex PCR; TCRdb keeps only in-frame clonotypes and omits some of them. The sample has about 180,000 clones, 90% seen once; the top ten hold 1.1% to 1.5%. The sequencing sample was made of blood. The receptor source for this set is a woman between 45 and 65 years old in good health.

The V and J genes are TRBV11-2 and TRBJ1-4, with a weak D call TRBD1 (5 bases). The CDR3 is 15 amino acids. Per the germline V gene, CDR1 is SGHAT and CDR2 is FQNNGV. V lost 5 bases and J 2 bases, leaving 12 bases between the germline ends. The CDR3 DNA reads TGTGCCAGCAGCACCCAGGGCCCCACTAATGAAAAACTGTTTTTT. Translating gives CASSTQGPTNEKLFF.

A note on this clone: Different DNA sequences within this sample yield the same CDR3. The CDR3 DNA sequence: TGCGCCAGCAGCTTACCGGGCTACGAGCAGTACTTC. Encoded protein: CASSLPGYEQYF. This chain uses TRBV5-1 with TRBJ2-7; D remains ambiguous. This CDR3 spans 12 amino acids. V lost 2 bases and J lost 3, with 6 bases in between. Per the germline V gene, CDR1 is SGHRS and CDR2 is YFSETQ.

V is TRBV3-1 (or the pseudogene TRBV3-2) and J is TRBJ2-7; 7 nucleotides align to TRBD2. With 3 bases clipped from V and 6 bases from J, the junction kept 11 bases outside the gene matches. The CDR3 consists of 15 residues. CDR1 and CDR2 from the germline V gene are LGHDT and YNNKEL (reference sequence). The CDR3 bases are TGTGCCAGCAGCCATGAGGCTTTGGGGAGGGTCGAGCAGTACTTC. Amino acids: CASSHEALGRVEQYF.

V usage is TRBV6-5 and J usage is TRBJ2-7; D gene unclear. Trimming removed 2 bases from V and 6 bases from J, with 8 bases in between. The length of the CDR3 is 12 residues. In germline, CDR1 is MNHEY, CDR2 SVGAGI. The CDR3 region is CASSYAASEQYF. The CDR3 DNA reads TGTGCCAGCAGTTACGCTGCTTCCGAGCAGTACTTC.

This clone was observed a single time. The J gene is TRBJ2-4, the V gene TRBV5-4; D is uncertain. In germline, CDR1 is SGHNT, CDR2 YYREEE (reference sequence). V was shortened by 0 bases and J by 4 bases, with 14 bases between the two germline ends. The CDR3 has 16 residues. The CDR3 DNA reads TGTGCCAGCAGCTTGGCCGGAACAGACGGAAAAAACATTCAGTACTTC. Its protein product is CASSLAGTDGKNIQYF.

The chain links TRBV4-1 to TRBJ2-7; maybe TRBD2 (5 bases). The CDR3 sequence is 15 residues long. Germline CDR1 reads MGHRA; CDR2 reads YSYEKL. The V and J ends lost 0 bases and 2 bases respectively, with 11 bases between them. The CDR3 DNA reads as TGCGCCAGCAGCCAAGACCCAAACGGGGCCTACGAGCAGTACTTC. Translation: CASSQDPNGAYEQYF.

The chain recombines TRBV7-2 with TRBJ1-4, with a possible D match to TRBD1 (6 bases). Germline V gives CDR1 SGHTA, CDR2 FQGNSA. V dropped 4 bases and J dropped 6 bases, with 12 bases sitting between them. This CDR3 comprises 14 residues. The chain's CDR3 is CASSSDRRDEKLFF. CDR3 sequence (DNA): TGTGCCAGCAGCTCGGACAGAAGGGATGAAAAACTGTTTTTT.

The chain employs TRBV11-2 and TRBJ2-1; 9 nucleotides agree with TRBD1. Germline V gene sequence: CDR1 SGHAT, CDR2 FQNNGV. Unmatched junction bases numbered 10, after V lost 5 bases and J lost 5 bases. This CDR3 spans 16 amino acids. CDR3 loop: CASSGPRDRVNNEQFF. DNA of the CDR3: TGTGCCAGCAGCGGGCCAAGGGACAGGGTCAACAATGAGCAGTTCTTC. The full variable domain, rest sourced from reference TRBV11-2 and TRBJ2-1, is EAGVAQSPRYKIIEKRQSVAFWCNPISGHATLYWYQQILGQGPKLLIQFQNNGVVDDSQLPKDRFSAERLKGVDSTLKIQPAKLEDSAVYLCASSGPRDRVNNEQFFGPGTRLTVL.

V gene TRBV5-4 combines with J gene TRBJ2-7; 8 bases are a match to TRBD2. Looked up from germline, CDR1 is SGHNT and CDR2 is YYREEE (reference sequence). The V and J ends lost 1 base and 2 bases, in that order; junction bases with no gene match: 5. The length of the CDR3 is 15 residues. The CDR3 reads CASSLTAGGPYEQYF. DNA for the CDR3: TGTGCCAGCAGCTTGACTGCGGGGGGCCCCTACGAGCAGTACTTC. The variable domain in full, completed from reference TRBV5-4 and TRBJ2-7, reads ETGVTQSPTHLIKTRGQQVTLRCSSQSGHNTVSWYQQALGQGPQFIFQYYREEENGRGNFPPRFSGLQFPNYSSELNVNALELDDSALYLCASSLTAGGPYEQYFGPGTRLTVT.

The DNA for the CDR3 is TGTGCCACCAGCAGAGATCCGGGTAAACAAGAGACCCAGTACTTC. It encodes CATSRDPGKQETQYF. V and J are TRBV15 and TRBJ2-5; D is ambiguous. Germline lookup yields CDR1 LNHNV and CDR2 YYDKDF (reference sequence). The germline V and J ends were trimmed by 0 bases and 2 bases, with 10 bases remaining between them. CDR3 length equals 15 residues.

V gene TRBV5-1 combines with J gene TRBJ1-2; possible D gene TRBD1, 5 bases. CDR3 size: 12 residues. CDR1 and CDR2 (germline): SGHRS, YFSETQ. Deletions cut 0 bases from V and 8 bases from J, with 8 bases between. CDR3 protein: CASSLEGRGYTF. Written as DNA, the CDR3 is TGCGCCAGCAGCTTGGAGGGGCGAGGCTACACCTTC.

J is TRBJ1-2 and V is TRBV28, with unresolved D. The V end was cut by 7 bases, the J end by 13 bases, with 13 bases between. CDR1 is MDHEN, CDR2 SYDVKM, per germline. CDR3 length: 10 amino acids. CDR3 sequence reads: CASNVSPRTF. The CDR3 region has the DNA TGTGCCAGCAACGTATCCCCACGCACCTTC.

The gene calls are TRBV7-9 and TRBJ1-1; D gene ambiguous. The germline CDR1 and CDR2 sequences are SEHNR and FQNEAQ (reference sequence). Trimming stripped 3 bases from V and 1 base from J, with 9 bases between. The CDR3 has 14 amino acids. DNA of the CDR3: TGTGCCAGCAGCTTGGACGGTTCGAACACTGAAGCTTTCTTT. Its protein is CASSLDGSNTEAFF. The whole variable domain, filled in from reference TRBV7-9 and TRBJ1-1, reads DTGVSQNPRHKITKRGQNVTFRCDPISEHNRLYWYRQTLGQGPEFLTYFQNEAQLEKSRLLSDRFSAERPKGSFSTLEIQRTEQGDSAMYLCASSLDGSNTEAFFGQGTRLTVV.

V is TRBV5-4 and J is TRBJ2-7, with TRBD1 identical over 8 bases. The CDR3 consists of 12 residues. Germline V lookup: CDR1 SGHNT, CDR2 YYREEE (reference sequence). Trimming took 4 bases from V and 4 from J; bases not matched to a gene: 1. The CDR3 region is CASSRQGYEQYF. The CDR3 DNA is TGTGCCAGCAGCCGACAGGGGTACGAGCAGTACTTC.

This chain links TRBV7-3 with TRBJ1-1; D unresolved. Germline CDR1 and CDR2: SGHTA and FQGTGA. The germline V and J ends were trimmed by 5 bases and 1 base, with 8 bases remaining between them. This CDR3 is built from 13 residues. CDR3 in DNA: TGTGCCAGCAGCGTAAGCAGGAACACTGAAGCTTTCTTT. Translating gives CASSVSRNTEAFF.

The rearrangement joins TRBV20-1 to TRBJ1-1, with D tentatively TRBD1 (6 bases). V was trimmed by 3 bases and J by 5 bases, leaving 13 bases between them. The germline gives CDR1 DFQATT, CDR2 SNEGSKA (reference sequence). The CDR3 sequence is 13 residues long. In DNA form, the CDR3 reads TGCAGTGCTAGTGAAACAGGGCGGACTGAAGCTTTCTTT. Amino acids: CSASETGRTEAFF.

This clone was recorded only once. The chain employs TRBV15 and TRBJ1-3, with D perhaps matching TRBD1 (5 bases). In germline, CDR1 is LNHNV, CDR2 YYDKDF (reference sequence). This CDR3 has 16 residues. V dropped 4 bases and J dropped 2 bases, with 15 bases sitting between them. In nucleotides, the CDR3 is TGTGCCACCAGCACCCCTCCGACAGTTACTGGAAACACCATATATTTT. Its protein product is CATSTPPTVTGNTIYF.

The gene calls are TRBV24-1 and TRBJ2-7; D may match TRBD1 or TRBD2 (5 bases each). Germline V gene lookup returns CDR1 KGHDR and CDR2 SFDVKD. V shed 4 bases and J shed 6 bases, with 12 bases lying between them. The CDR3 runs 13 residues. The CDR3 sequence is CATSESLRGEQYF. DNA of the CDR3: TGTGCCACCAGTGAAAGCCTGAGGGGCGAGCAGTACTTC.

The gene calls are TRBV28 and TRBJ1-2; no definite D call. Looked up from germline, CDR1 is MDHEN and CDR2 is SYDVKM. Trimming removed 5 bases at V and 6 bases at J, with 16 bases between. The CDR3 is 14 residues long. CDR3 loop: CASSQPIPRDGYTF. The CDR3 bases are TGTGCCAGCAGTCAACCCATCCCGAGGGATGGCTACACCTTC.

The V and J genes are TRBV4-1 and TRBJ1-3, with D hard to call. Trimming cost V 0 bases and J 0 bases, with 12 bases left between them. The germline gives CDR1 MGHRA, CDR2 YSYEKL. CDR3 length equals 17 residues. The CDR3 region is CASSQDSQAVSGNTIYF. In nucleotides, the CDR3 is TGCGCCAGCAGCCAAGATAGTCAGGCAGTCTCTGGAAACACCATATATTTT.

The chain recombines TRBV19 with TRBJ1-3; 7 positions match TRBD1. Germline CDR1 LNHDA, CDR2 SQIVND (reference sequence). The CDR3 is made up of 17 amino acids. The junction had 10 bases not matched to a gene; V was cut back by 4 bases and J by 1 base. CDR3 sequence: CASSTNLTGRSGNTIYF. Written as DNA, the CDR3 is TGTGCCAGTAGTACCAACTTGACAGGGAGGTCTGGAAACACCATATATTTT.

This chain links TRBV15 with TRBJ2-4, with D unclear. Germline V gene sequence: CDR1 LNHNV, CDR2 YYDKDF (reference sequence). This CDR3 spans 17 amino acids. V dropped 0 bases and J dropped 9 bases, with 21 bases sitting between them. The CDR3 protein is CATSRDYSHYEDGIQYF. Here the CDR3 DNA reads TGTGCCACCAGCAGAGATTACTCCCATTACGAGGATGGCATTCAGTACTTC.